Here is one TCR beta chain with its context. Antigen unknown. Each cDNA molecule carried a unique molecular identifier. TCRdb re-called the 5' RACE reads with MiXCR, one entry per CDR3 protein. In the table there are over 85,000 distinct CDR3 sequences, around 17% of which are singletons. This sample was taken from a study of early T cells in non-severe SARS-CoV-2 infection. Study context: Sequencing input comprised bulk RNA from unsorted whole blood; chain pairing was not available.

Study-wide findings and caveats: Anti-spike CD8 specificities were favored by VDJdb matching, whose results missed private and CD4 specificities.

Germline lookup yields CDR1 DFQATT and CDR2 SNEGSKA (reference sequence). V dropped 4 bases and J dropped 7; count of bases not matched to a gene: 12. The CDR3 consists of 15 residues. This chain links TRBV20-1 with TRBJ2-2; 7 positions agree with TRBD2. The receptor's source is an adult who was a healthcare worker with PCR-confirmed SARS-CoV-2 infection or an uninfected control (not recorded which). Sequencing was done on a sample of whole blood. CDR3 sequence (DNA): TGCAGTGCTAAAGGGGCTAGCGGAACGGGCGGGGAGCTGTTTTTT. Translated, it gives CSAKGASGTGGELFF.